Shown below are 9 T cell receptor beta chains from a single sample sequenced in a study of regulatory T cells in long-lasting Graves disease. This sample's time point: newly diagnosed GD, antithyroid drugs for less than 3 months. Researchers made the TCR library from RNA that was extracted from PBMCs. Arm-PCR of CDR3 regions with iRepertoire HTBI primers generated TCR beta libraries. Each CDR3 protein is one row after TCRdb ran MiXCR on the multiplex PCR reads. The sample records 500,000 or so distinct CDR3 sequences, roughly a sixth being singletons. The same data also contributed to another study, on T cells in Graves' hyperthyroidism and ophthalmopathy.

The sequenced sample was peripheral blood mononuclear cells (PBMCs), obtained at new diagnosis, from a patient treated with antithyroid drugs. These receptors were obtained from a middle-aged woman with Graves disease.

This clonotype was counted many times. The chain has TRBV6-2 or TRBV6-3 and TRBJ2-7, with D perhaps TRBD2 (7 bases). The CDR3 covers 15 residues. CDR1 is MNHEY and CDR2 is SVGEGT in the germline V gene. The V gene lost 7 bases and the J gene lost 3 bases, with 19 bases spanning the gap. CDR3: CASTIMGGGLYEQYF. The CDR3 region has the DNA TGTGCCAGCACGATCATGGGGGGGGGCCTCTACGAGCAGTACTTC.

The rearrangement uses TRBV12-5 and TRBJ1-3; D not resolved. With 5 bases removed from V and 0 bases from J, the gap between germline ends came to 11 bases. The CDR3 contains 15 residues. Germline V gene sequence: CDR1 LGHNT, CDR2 FRNRAP. The CDR3, as DNA: TGTGCTAGTGGTCCAAGCGGATTCTCTGGAAACACCATATATTTT. It is translated as CASGPSGFSGNTIYF.

This clonotype came up many times. The V gene is TRBV18, the J gene TRBJ1-1; D is undetermined. CDR3 length: 15 residues. Trimming left V 1 base short and J 0 bases short, with 9 bases between. In germline, CDR1 is KGHSH, CDR2 LQKENI. CDR3 residues: CASSPQSAMNTEAFF. The CDR3 DNA reads as TGTGCCAGCTCACCACAGTCGGCCATGAACACTGAAGCTTTCTTT.

Here the CDR3 DNA reads TGTGCCAGCAGGGCCCATGGGGGTGAAAAACTGTTTTTT. Encoded protein: CASRAHGGEKLFF. The chain recombines TRBV25-1 with TRBJ1-4, with D perhaps matching TRBD1 (5 bases). The CDR3 has 13 amino acids. Germline assignment: CDR1 MGHDK and CDR2 SYGVNS. Trimming cost V 6 bases and J 7 bases, with 12 bases left between them.

This clonotype was counted ten times or more. The chain has TRBV2 and TRBJ1-2, with D maybe TRBD1 (5 bases). The CDR3 loop spans 12 amino acids. Trimming left V 6 bases short and J 0 bases short, with 5 bases between. Germline V gene lookup returns CDR1 SNHLY and CDR2 FYNNEI. CDR3 in DNA: TGTGCCAGCAGGGGACCTAACTATGGCTACACCTTC. Protein sequence: CASRGPNYGYTF.

This clonotype was counted many times. The CDR3, as DNA: TGTGCCAGCTCACCCAACAGCGGGAATTACAATGAGCAGTTCTTC. It is translated as CASSPNSGNYNEQFF. The rearrangement uses TRBV18 and TRBJ2-1; TRBD2 matches 7 bases. Trimming at V came to 3 bases and at J to 4 bases, leaving 6 bases not matched to a gene. The CDR3 totals 15 residues. CDR1 KGHSH and CDR2 LQKENI come from the germline V gene.

This clonotype was seen many times. The chain combines TRBV28 with TRBJ1-5; D uncertain. The CDR3 consists of 15 residues. With 3 bases removed from V and 1 base from J, the gap between germline ends came to 10 bases. Germline values: CDR1 MDHEN, CDR2 SYDVKM. The CDR3 sequence is CASSFIGGSNQPQHF. In DNA, the CDR3 is TGTGCCAGCAGTTTTATTGGCGGGAGCAATCAGCCCCAGCATTTT.

This clonotype was seen ten or more times. The V and J genes are TRBV2 and TRBJ2-6; D remains unclear. Trimming took off 4 bases at V and 0 bases at J, with 16 bases between the two ends. This CDR3 region has 18 residues. CDR1 and CDR2 from the germline V gene are SNHLY and FYNNEI. Here the CDR3 DNA reads TGTGCCAGCAGTGTCGCAGGAATAGGCCTCTCTGGGGCCAACGTCCTGACTTTC. Translation gives CASSVAGIGLSGANVLTF.

The genes are TRBV5-1 and TRBJ1-4; no reliable D call. CDR3 size: 15 residues. Germline V gene sequence: CDR1 SGHRS, CDR2 YFSETQ. The V end was cut by 0 bases, the J end by 7 bases, with 13 bases between. For the CDR3, the DNA is TGCGCCAGCAGCTTGGTAGGACCCTGGACTGAAAAACTGTTTTTT. This gives the protein CASSLVGPWTEKLFF.